Listed here are 24 T cell receptor beta chains from one sample, sequenced in a study of molecular identifiers for immune sequencing clone quantification. Using its own MiXCR run on the PCR reads, TCRdb lists one record per CDR3 protein. The table shows about 640,000 distinct CDR3 sequences, with around 20% occurring only once. The sequencing sample was made of naive CD8+ T cells from blood, with Jurkat cell RNA spiked in. Regarding subset: FACS-sorted CD8+CD4-CCR7+CD45RA+ naive T cells. These receptors all come from a human donor in good health. Some libraries in this study had Jurkat cell RNA spiked in.

Many counts were recorded for this clonotype. V and J are TRBV28 and TRBJ2-3; D may be TRBD1 or TRBD2 (6 bases each). Trimming removed 5 bases from V and 3 bases from J, with 24 bases in between. Germline V gene data show CDR1 as MDHEN and CDR2 as SYDVKM. This CDR3 contains 18 residues. The CDR3 is CASSPPVWGARRTDTQYF. The CDR3 DNA is TGTGCCAGCAGTCCTCCCGTCTGGGGGGCTAGGCGTACAGATACGCAGTATTTT.

This clonotype occurred many times. The chain couples TRBV11-3 to TRBJ2-1; TRBD2 might be the D (7 bases). The V end lost 5 bases, the J end lost 5 bases, and 19 bases lay between the germline ends. Germline V lookup: CDR1 SGHNT, CDR2 YENEEA. This CDR3 is 16 amino acids long. CDR3 DNA: TGTGCCAGCAGCCCCTATAGGGGGGGTATGGACAATGAGCAGTTCTTC. This translates into CASSPYRGGMDNEQFF.

Many counts were recorded for this clonotype. The chain has TRBV29-1 and TRBJ2-7; D might be TRBD1 or TRBD2, each matching 6 bases. The CDR3 has 13 amino acids. The V end lost 0 bases, the J end lost 6 bases, and 12 bases lay between the germline ends. The germline V gene encodes CDR1 SQVTM and CDR2 ANQGSEA. CDR3 residues: CSVEDSQGGEQYF. CDR3 bases: TGCAGCGTTGAAGATTCACAGGGAGGCGAGCAGTACTTC.

This clonotype was counted at least ten times. The J gene is TRBJ1-5, the V gene TRBV4-1, with a tentative D call TRBD1 (6 bases). The CDR3 is 15 residues long. Germline V lookup: CDR1 MGHRA, CDR2 YSYEKL. The V end was cut by 0 bases, the J end by 6 bases, with 12 bases between. CDR3 region: CASSQDSGASQPQHF. For the CDR3, the DNA is TGCGCCAGCAGCCAAGATTCGGGGGCTAGTCAGCCCCAGCATTTT.

A note on this clonotype: This sequence may be a read error, since a much larger clone differs from it by one base. Here the CDR3 omits its conserved ending phenylalanine or tryptophan, so a read error is the likely source. This chain uses TRBV28 with TRBJ2-7; the D gene is possibly TRBD1 (5 bases). Trimming took 8 bases from V and 0 from J, leaving 5 bases between them. CDR1 and CDR2 from the germline V gene are MDHEN and SYDVKM. This CDR3 spans 11 amino acids. The CDR3 region has the DNA TGTGCCAGCGGGGCCTCCTACGAGCAGTACTTA. Translation gives CASGASYEQYL.

This clonotype has at least ten counts. V gene TRBV7-3 combines with J gene TRBJ1-1; no firm D call. V was pared by 1 base and J by 2 bases, with 8 bases between. Germline CDR1 is SGHTA and CDR2 is FQGTGA. This CDR3 region has 14 residues. CDR3 sequence: CASSLILGNTEAFF. CDR3 bases: TGTGCCAGCAGCTTAATATTGGGTAACACTGAAGCTTTCTTT.

The rearrangement joins TRBV6-5 to TRBJ2-5, with D possibly called TRBD1 or TRBD2 (5 bases each). V was cut by 0 bases and J by 5 bases, with 13 bases left in between. The CDR3 is made up of 15 amino acids. Germline V gives CDR1 MNHEY, CDR2 SVGAGI. The CDR3 DNA reads as TGTGCCAGCAGTTACTCCGGGACGCTATGGGAGACCCAGTACTTC. Its protein product is CASSYSGTLWETQYF.

Only a few counts were recorded for this clonotype. The V gene is TRBV11-2, the J gene TRBJ2-5; D unclear. The CDR3 has 14 amino acids. V shed 1 base and J shed 10 bases, with 16 bases lying between them. Germline CDR1 reads SGHAT; CDR2 reads FQNNGV. The CDR3 region has the DNA TGTGCCAGCAGCTTAGGGGCCGGACCCAGAGACCAGTACTTC. Translation gives CASSLGAGPRDQYF.

This clonotype occurred many times. The chain employs TRBV6-5 and TRBJ2-3, with TRBD1 identical over 8 bases. Losses at the gene ends were 6 bases for V and 4 bases for J; bases not matched to a gene: 12. Germline assignment: CDR1 MNHEY and CDR2 SVGAGI. CDR3 length: 16 amino acids. CDR3 sequence reads: CASRSSQGASSDTQYF. CDR3 coding DNA: TGTGCCAGCAGGTCATCTCAGGGGGCTAGCTCAGATACGCAGTATTTT.

This clonotype was seen more than once but under ten times. The chain joins TRBV7-9 to TRBJ1-1, with 8 bases identical to TRBD1. Germline V gene sequence: CDR1 SEHNR, CDR2 FQNEAQ (reference sequence). CDR3 length equals 18 residues. The ends lost 5 bases at V and 0 bases at J; junction bases unmatched: 14. The CDR3 sequence is CASSPRQGTRSMNTEAFF. For the CDR3, the DNA is TGTGCCAGCAGCCCTCGACAGGGGACGCGTTCGATGAACACTGAAGCTTTCTTT.

This clonotype appeared many times. This chain connects TRBV12-3 or TRBV12-4 to TRBJ2-1, with D possibly being TRBD1 (6 bases). Trimming stripped 3 bases from V and 9 bases from J, with 12 bases between. This CDR3 comprises 13 residues. The CDR3 sequence: CASSFGRGPEQFF. CDR3 DNA sequence: TGTGCCAGCAGTTTTGGCAGGGGCCCTGAGCAGTTCTTC.

This clonotype was counted a single time. This could be a read error, since a much larger clone is one nucleotide away. The rearrangement links TRBV7-9 to TRBJ2-5, with unresolved D. This CDR3 comprises 15 residues. Germline V gene data show CDR1 as SEHNR and CDR2 as FQNEAQ (reference sequence). CDR3 amino acids: CASGLGSLGEETQYF. CDR3 nucleotides: TGTGCCAGCGGCTTAGGTAGCCTCGGCGAAGAGACCCAGTACTTC.

The genes are TRBV6-5 and TRBJ2-7; 7 bases line up with TRBD1. This CDR3 spans 14 amino acids. The germline gives CDR1 MNHEY, CDR2 SVGAGI. The J segment lost 6 bases and the V segment lost 4 bases, leaving 9 bases of the junction unmatched. For the CDR3, the DNA is TGTGCCAGCAGTTCCTTCGAAACAGGGGTCGAGCAGTACTTC. It is translated as CASSSFETGVEQYF.

This clonotype was observed many times. J is TRBJ2-1 and V is TRBV6-5; TRBD2 matches 7 bases. The length of the CDR3 is 14 residues. V gave up 6 bases and J gave up 7 bases; unmatched junction bases: 9. Germline CDR1 reads MNHEY; CDR2 reads SVGAGI. For the CDR3, the DNA is TGTGCCAGCAGATTACTAGCGAACTCTAATGAGCAGTTCTTC. Amino acid sequence: CASRLLANSNEQFF.

This chain uses TRBV15 with TRBJ1-4, with D possibly being TRBD1 (6 bases). Trimming removed 5 bases from V and 7 bases from J, with 11 bases in between. Germline V gives CDR1 LNHNV, CDR2 YYDKDF (reference sequence). This CDR3 region has 13 residues. The DNA of the CDR3 is TGTGCCACCAGCCACAGGGCAGGTGAAAAACTGTTTTTT. It encodes CATSHRAGEKLFF.

This clonotype was counted a few times. The J gene is TRBJ1-1, the V gene TRBV21-1; the D call in the table, TRBD1, was not verified against the DNA. TRBV21-1 is recorded as a pseudogene. The CDR3 contains 13 residues. CDR3 DNA: TGTGCCAGCAGCAAACAGGGGGGCACTGAAGCTTTCTTT. Translating gives CASSKQGGTEAFF.

The V gene is TRBV19, the J gene TRBJ2-7; 11 bases align to TRBD2. Germline values: CDR1 LNHDA, CDR2 SQIVND (reference sequence). The CDR3 sequence is 13 residues long. J was trimmed by 6 bases and V by 5 bases; bases with no gene match: 3. This CDR3 is CASSGLAGGEQYF. The CDR3 DNA is TGTGCCAGTAGTGGGCTAGCGGGAGGCGAGCAGTACTTC.

This clonotype was seen repeatedly, ten times or more. The chain carries TRBV24-1 and TRBJ2-3; D is ambiguous. V was trimmed by 2 bases and J by 0 bases, leaving 5 bases between them. There are 14 residues in the CDR3. The germline V gene encodes CDR1 KGHDR and CDR2 SFDVKD. The DNA of the CDR3 is TGTGCCACCAGTGATTCCCATAGCACAGATACGCAGTATTTT. This encodes CATSDSHSTDTQYF.

This clonotype was detected ten times or more. The genes are TRBV20-1 and TRBJ1-3, with D unresolved. The V and J ends lost 3 bases and 0 bases respectively, with 9 bases between them. The CDR3 has 14 amino acids. Looked up from germline, CDR1 is DFQATT and CDR2 is SNEGSKA (reference sequence). Here the CDR3 DNA reads TGCAGTGCTAGCGACCACAGCTCTGGAAACACCATATATTTT. It translates to CSASDHSSGNTIYF.

This clonotype was observed at least ten times. The V and J genes are TRBV6-1 and TRBJ2-1; D remains ambiguous. With 4 bases removed from V and 7 bases from J, the gap between germline ends came to 8 bases. This CDR3 has 12 residues. Germline loops: CDR1 MNHNS, CDR2 SASEGT. This CDR3 is CASSALKNEQFF. The CDR3 DNA is TGTGCCAGCAGTGCATTAAAAAATGAGCAGTTCTTC.

This clonotype was seen at least ten times. This chain uses TRBV27 with TRBJ1-1; D is unresolved. CDR1 is MNHEY and CDR2 is SMNVEV in the germline V gene (reference sequence). Trimming removed 3 bases at V and 5 bases at J, with 10 bases between. The length of the CDR3 is 13 residues. The CDR3 loop is CASSFTGVTEAFF. CDR3 bases: TGTGCCAGCAGTTTCACCGGGGTGACTGAAGCTTTCTTT.

This clonotype was seen repeatedly, ten times or more. This chain links TRBV5-1 with TRBJ2-3; 9 nucleotides agree with TRBD2. The germline V gene has CDR1 SGHRS and CDR2 YFSETQ. The CDR3 is 18 amino acids. V shed 6 bases, J shed 2 bases, and the junction held 16 bases outside the gene matches. The DNA of the CDR3 is TGCGCCAGCAACGGGGCGGGGGGGCCTGGCCCGATCACAGATACGCAGTATTTT. It encodes CASNGAGGPGPITDTQYF.

This clonotype was observed many times. The genes are TRBV19 and TRBJ1-5; D might be TRBD1 (6 bases). The CDR3 spans 15 residues. CDR1 is LNHDA, CDR2 SQIVND, per germline (reference sequence). The V end lost 5 bases, the J end lost 0 bases, and 11 bases lay between the germline ends. CDR3 in DNA: TGTGCCAGTAGTTGGACAGACTATAGCAATCAGCCCCAGCATTTT. Translated, it gives CASSWTDYSNQPQHF. Supplemented by reference TRBV19 and TRBJ1-5, the full variable domain reads DGGITQSPKYLFRKEGQNVTLSCEQNLNHDAMYWYRQDPGQGLRLIYYSQIVNDFQKGDIAEGYSVSREKKESFPLTVTSAQKNPTAFYLCASSWTDYSNQPQHFGDGTRLSIL.

Turning to this clonotype: Possible read error: a much larger clone is one base away. The chain carries TRBV15 and TRBJ1-2; perhaps TRBD1 as D (6 bases). V dropped 0 bases and J dropped 0 bases, with 8 bases sitting between them. The CDR3 has 15 amino acids. In germline, CDR1 is LNHNV, CDR2 YYDKDF (reference sequence). CDR3 amino acids: CATSREGGTNYGYTF. The CDR3 DNA sequence: TGTGCCACCAGCAGAGAAGGGGGAACTAACTATGGCTACACCTTC.